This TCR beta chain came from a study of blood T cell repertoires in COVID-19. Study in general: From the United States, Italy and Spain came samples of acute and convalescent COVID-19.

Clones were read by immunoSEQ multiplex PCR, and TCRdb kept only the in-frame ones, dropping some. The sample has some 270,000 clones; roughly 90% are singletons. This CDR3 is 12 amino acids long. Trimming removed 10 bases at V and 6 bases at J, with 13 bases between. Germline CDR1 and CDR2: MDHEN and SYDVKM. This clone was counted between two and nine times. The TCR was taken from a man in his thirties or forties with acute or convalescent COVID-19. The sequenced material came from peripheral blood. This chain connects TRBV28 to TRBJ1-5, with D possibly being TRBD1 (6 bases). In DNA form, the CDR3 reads TGTGCCATCACAGGGCTGGGTCAGCCCCAGCATTTT. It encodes CAITGLGQPQHF.